This T cell receptor beta chain was profiled in a study of T-cell memory formation after mild COVID-19. Constant-segment primers and 5'RACE yielded cDNA libraries for TCR alpha and TCR beta, each carrying sample barcodes and UMIs. TCRdb re-called the 5' RACE reads through MiXCR, storing one row per CDR3 protein. The data show more than 35,000 distinct CDR3 sequences, 6% to 7.5% seen once. In this sample, this clonotype turned up many times. Its antigen is not identified. Study-level findings and limits: Day 37-peaking second-wave clones had unconfirmed SARS-CoV-2 specificity. Among CD4+ contracting clones, most were CM and EM, and CD8+ ones EMRA. Clones contracting day 15 to 85 were balanced CD4/CD8; later expanders leaned CD4+.

The germline V and J ends were trimmed by 2 bases and 5 bases, with 15 bases remaining between them. This CDR3 is 15 amino acids long. Germline loops: CDR1 MGHDK, CDR2 SYGVNS. The chain recombines TRBV25-1 with TRBJ1-1; D perhaps matches TRBD1 (6 bases). This TCR was recovered from an adult who had mild COVID-19 (a few samples of this study predate the infection). Cell type and time point are not known. The sequenced material came from PBMCs or a T cell subset sorted from them (not recorded which). DNA for the CDR3: TGTGCCAGCAGTGAAGGAATAGGACAGAGAACTGAAGCTTTCTTT. Its translation is CASSEGIGQRTEAFF. The whole variable domain, remainder taken from reference TRBV25-1 and TRBJ1-1, is EADIYQTPRYLVIGTGKKITLECSQTMGHDKMYWYQQDPGMELHLIHYSYGVNSTEKGDLSSESTVSRIRTEHFPLTLESARPSHTSQYLCASSEGIGQRTEAFFGQGTRLTVV.